Presented here are 26 T cell receptor beta chains from one specimen sequenced in a study of cytomegalovirus exposure and HLA in healthy donors. The repertoire was sequenced with immunoSEQ multiplex PCR; TCRdb's copy has only in-frame clones and lacks some. Of about 130,000 clones in the sample, 80% to 90% are singletons; the top ten hold about 1%. Sequenced input: PBMCs. The receptors come from a woman younger than 30 in good health and CMV-seronegative.

The chain joins TRBV6-1 to TRBJ2-2, with a weak D call TRBD2 (5 bases). The CDR3 is 13 amino acids. Trimming left V 6 bases short and J 6 bases short, with 11 bases between. Germline values: CDR1 MNHNS, CDR2 SASEGT. CDR3 nucleotides: TGTGCCAGCAGGTCGGACTTTCCCGGGGAGCTGTTTTTT. Its translation is CASRSDFPGELFF.

This rearrangement joins TRBV18 to TRBJ2-5; D not resolved. Germline CDR1 KGHSH, CDR2 LQKENI. The ends were cut back, 1 base at V and 1 base at J, with 7 bases in the middle. This CDR3 contains 14 residues. The CDR3 here is CASSPRGSQETQYF. Written as DNA, the CDR3 is TGTGCCAGCTCACCACGCGGCAGCCAAGAGACCCAGTACTTC. Using reference TRBV18 and TRBJ2-5 for the parts outside the CDR3, the full variable domain is NAGVMQNPRHLVRRRGQEARLRCSPMKGHSHVYWYRQLPEEGLKFMVYLQKENIIDESGMPKERFSAEFPKEGPSILRIQQVVRGDSAAYFCASSPRGSQETQYFGPGTRLLVL.

In DNA, the CDR3 is TGTGCCAGCAGTTTAGACCCGACTATGACAGATACGCAGTATTTT. Translating it yields CASSLDPTMTDTQYF. The V call is TRBV28, the J call TRBJ2-3; D is perhaps TRBD2 (5 bases). The CDR3 loop spans 15 amino acids. V lost 2 bases and J 3 bases, leaving 12 bases between the germline ends. Germline V gene data show CDR1 as MDHEN and CDR2 as SYDVKM.

The chain joins TRBV28 to TRBJ1-3; D ambiguous. The CDR3 is made up of 13 amino acids. V was cut by 4 bases and J by 7 bases, with 11 bases left in between. Germline CDR1 and CDR2: MDHEN and SYDVKM. CDR3 nucleotides: TGTGCCAGCAGTTCAATTGGCGGGAACACCATATATTTT. Protein product: CASSSIGGNTIYF.

The chain couples TRBV4-2 to TRBJ2-3; TRBD1 matches 9 bases. Germline values: CDR1 LGHNA, CDR2 YNFKEQ. The ends lost 0 bases at V and 5 bases at J; junction bases unmatched: 3. CDR3 size: 15 residues. The CDR3 DNA reads TGTGCCAGCAGCCAAGACGGGACAGGGCTAGATACGCAGTATTTT. Encoded protein: CASSQDGTGLDTQYF.

This sequence joins TRBV11-3 and TRBJ2-7; 9 bases map to TRBD2. The V and J ends lost 6 bases and 7 bases, in that order; junction bases with no gene match: 13. CDR1 SGHNT and CDR2 YENEEA come from the germline V gene. This CDR3 has 15 amino acids. In nucleotides, the CDR3 is TGTGCCAGCAGTCAAGGTATTAGCGGGAGTCGGGAGCAGTACTTC. Protein product: CASSQGISGSREQYF. Drawing the rest from reference TRBV11-3 and TRBJ2-7, the complete variable domain is EAGVVQSPRYKIIEKKQPVAFWCNPISGHNTLYWYLQNLGQGPELLIRYENEEAVDDSQLPKDRFSAERLKGVDSTLKIQPAELGDSAVYLCASSQGISGSREQYFGPGTRLTVT.

This clone was recorded many times. The chain is built from TRBV4-2 and TRBJ2-1, with TRBD2 matching over 8 bases. Germline trimming cut 4 bases from V and 9 bases from J; bases unmatched to any gene: 14. Germline V CDR1 and CDR2: LGHNA, YNFKEQ. CDR3 length equals 16 residues. Here the CDR3 DNA reads TGTGCCAGCAGCCCGGCCCTAGCGGCGGGAGGAGGTGAGCAGTTCTTC. Translating it yields CASSPALAAGGGEQFF.

The chain combines TRBV9 with TRBJ1-2, with D hard to call. Germline assignment: CDR1 SGDLS and CDR2 YYNGEE. The CDR3 length is 14 residues. The V and J ends lost 4 bases and 6 bases respectively, with 16 bases between them. CDR3 in amino acids: CASSPGGEAHGYTF. CDR3 nucleotides: TGTGCCAGCAGCCCCGGTGGCGAGGCGCATGGCTACACCTTC.

The rearrangement links TRBV27 to TRBJ1-3; weak D call: TRBD1 (6 bases). V dropped 4 bases and J dropped 0 bases, with 10 bases sitting between them. The CDR3 extends over 15 amino acids. Germline V lookup: CDR1 MNHEY, CDR2 SMNVEV (reference sequence). CDR3 region: CASSSTGNSGNTIYF. The CDR3 region has the DNA TGTGCCAGCAGTTCCACAGGGAACTCTGGAAACACCATATATTTT.

The chain has TRBV11-2 and TRBJ2-7, with 8 nucleotides matching TRBD1. This CDR3 is 17 amino acids long. Germline-derived CDR1 and CDR2 are SGHAT and FQNNGV. The J segment lost 2 bases and the V segment lost 5 bases, leaving 14 bases of the junction unmatched. For the CDR3, the DNA is TGTGCCAGCAGCAATACAGGGGGTGGGCTGCGCGCCTACGAGCAGTACGTC. Its translation is CASSNTGGGLRAYEQYV.

J is TRBJ2-7 and V is TRBV29-1, with 11 nucleotides matching TRBD2. This CDR3 contains 16 residues. CDR1 SQVTM and CDR2 ANQGSEA come from the germline V gene. The V gene end was trimmed by 0 bases and the J gene end by 0 bases; junction bases not matched to a gene: 4. This chain's CDR3 is CSVEDFGLAGSYEQYF. The CDR3 DNA reads TGCAGCGTTGAAGACTTTGGACTAGCGGGCTCCTACGAGCAGTACTTC.

V is TRBV19 and J is TRBJ1-1, with D maybe TRBD1 (6 bases). This CDR3 is built from 21 residues. Germline V gene sequence: CDR1 LNHDA, CDR2 SQIVND (reference sequence). V was clipped by 9 bases and J by 2 bases, with 37 bases between them. DNA for the CDR3: TGTGCCAGCCAAATCGGACCCCGGACAGTGCCTTACTTCGACATCAACACTGAAGCTTTCTTT. Residues: CASQIGPRTVPYFDINTEAFF.

The chain combines TRBV6-1 with TRBJ2-6, with D perhaps TRBD2 (5 bases). This CDR3 spans 16 amino acids. Trimming removed 4 bases from V and 0 bases from J, with 10 bases in between. Germline-derived CDR1 and CDR2 are MNHNS and SASEGT. This CDR3 is CASSGGRISGANVLTF. In DNA form, the CDR3 reads TGTGCCAGCAGTGGAGGGAGAATCTCTGGGGCCAACGTCCTGACTTTC.

The chain combines TRBV6-6 with TRBJ2-5, with no clear D. The V end lost 2 bases, the J end lost 4 bases, and 8 bases lay between the germline ends. CDR1 is MNHNY and CDR2 is SVGAGI in the germline V gene (reference sequence). The CDR3 runs 13 residues. Here the CDR3 reads CASSYGQLETQYF. The CDR3 nucleotides are TGTGCCAGCAGTTACGGCCAATTAGAGACCCAGTACTTC.

The CDR3 DNA follows: TGTGCCAGCAGCTTAGCGGGGGGGGCAGATACGCAGTATTTT. It translates to CASSLAGGADTQYF. The chain carries TRBV13 and TRBJ2-3, with 8 bases aligning to TRBD2. The CDR3 is made up of 14 amino acids. Trimming cost V 1 base and J 4 bases; bases outside gene matches: 1. CDR1 PRHDT and CDR2 FYEKMQ come from the germline V gene (reference sequence).

As DNA, the CDR3 is TGTGCCAGCAGGCCCGGGACAGGGTCCCTACGGGTCACCGGGGAGCTGTTTTTT. This encodes CASRPGTGSLRVTGELFF. The rearrangement uses TRBV28 and TRBJ2-2; 9 nucleotides line up with TRBD1. This CDR3 is 18 amino acids long. In germline, CDR1 is MDHEN, CDR2 SYDVKM. Trimming cost V 6 bases and J 4 bases; bases outside gene matches: 15.

V gene TRBV15 combines with J gene TRBJ2-1, with D possibly matching TRBD1 (5 bases). Germline CDR1 is LNHNV and CDR2 is YYDKDF (reference sequence). The ends were cut back, 5 bases at V and 3 bases at J, with 8 bases in the middle. The CDR3 is 13 residues long. CDR3 sequence: CATSQTDYNEQFF. The CDR3, as DNA: TGTGCCACCAGCCAGACAGACTACAATGAGCAGTTCTTC.

This chain connects TRBV20-1 to TRBJ2-5; D might be TRBD1 (5 bases). CDR3 length: 11 residues. CDR1 and CDR2 from the germline V gene are DFQATT and SNEGSKA (reference sequence). This chain's CDR3 is CRLLGRETQYF. The DNA of the CDR3 is TGCAGGCTGCTGGGGCGAGAGACCCAGTACTTC.

J is TRBJ2-6 and V is TRBV30, with a weak D call TRBD1 (6 bases). Per the germline V gene, CDR1 is GTSNPN and CDR2 is SVGIG (reference sequence). This CDR3 region has 14 residues. The germline V and J ends were trimmed by 2 bases and 2 bases, with 7 bases remaining between them. The CDR3, as DNA: TGTGCCTGGAGTAGACAGGCTGGGGCCAACGTCCTGACTTTC. It specifies CAWSRQAGANVLTF.

The V gene is TRBV15, the J gene TRBJ1-2; 12 positions match TRBD1. The CDR3 length is 15 residues. Germline-derived CDR1 and CDR2 are LNHNV and YYDKDF (reference sequence). With 0 bases clipped from V and 8 bases from J, the junction kept 4 bases outside the gene matches. Written as DNA, the CDR3 is TGTGCCACCAGCAGAGAGGGACAGGGGGCGAGGGGCTACACCTTC. This sequence encodes CATSREGQGARGYTF.

The J gene is TRBJ2-5, the V gene TRBV7-9; 10 nucleotides line up with TRBD2. Germline CDR1 is SEHNR and CDR2 is FQNEAQ (reference sequence). The CDR3 extends over 14 amino acids. V lost 5 bases to trimming and J lost 6 bases; unmatched junction nucleotides: 6. The CDR3 spells CASSLTSGVQTQYF. Written as DNA, the CDR3 is TGTGCCAGCAGCCTTACTAGCGGGGTGCAGACCCAGTACTTC.

The V call is TRBV28, the J call TRBJ2-7; possible D gene TRBD1, 5 bases. The length of the CDR3 is 15 residues. Trimming took off 3 bases at V and 6 bases at J, with 18 bases between the two ends. The germline CDR1 and CDR2 sequences are MDHEN and SYDVKM. This CDR3 is CASSFRTLLSSEQYF. CDR3 DNA sequence: TGTGCCAGCAGTTTCCGGACACTCCTCTCGAGCGAGCAGTACTTC.

The CDR3: CASSSFPYGTVSNQPQHF. Written as DNA, the CDR3 is TGTGCCAGCAGCTCGTTTCCGTACGGGACAGTTAGCAATCAGCCCCAGCATTTT. The chain has TRBV28 and TRBJ1-5, with 7 bases that match TRBD1. V shed 6 bases, J shed 0 bases, and the junction held 14 bases outside the gene matches. Germline CDR1 MDHEN, CDR2 SYDVKM. CDR3 length equals 18 residues.

The chain combines TRBV6-5 with TRBJ2-3; D may be TRBD1 (6 bases). The CDR3 runs to 14 residues. Trimming stripped 5 bases from V and 3 bases from J, with 12 bases between. Germline CDR1 reads MNHEY; CDR2 reads SVGAGI. Here the CDR3 DNA reads TGTGCCAGCAGTCCCCGACAGGTAACAGATACGCAGTATTTT. Its protein is CASSPRQVTDTQYF.

The gene calls are TRBV2 and TRBJ2-7; D gene unclear. Germline V gene sequence: CDR1 SNHLY, CDR2 FYNNEI. The CDR3 length is 14 residues. The V end lost 6 bases, the J end lost 2 bases, and 14 bases lay between the germline ends. CDR3 region: CASRANTDTYEQYF. The CDR3 DNA reads TGTGCCAGCAGGGCTAACACAGACACCTACGAGCAGTACTTC.

The chain has TRBV29-1 and TRBJ2-1; the D is unclear. CDR1 is SQVTM, CDR2 ANQGSEA, per germline. V lost 4 bases and J 5 bases, leaving 9 bases between the germline ends. This CDR3 contains 12 residues. The CDR3 here is CSVVRTDNEQFF. In DNA, the CDR3 is TGCAGCGTTGTTCGAACAGACAATGAGCAGTTCTTC.